The 26 T cell receptor beta chains reported below all come from one sample, sequenced in a study of CD8 T cells in Susac syndrome. An amount of RNA that ranged from roughly 0.45 to 1 ug was reverse transcribed with random hexamers. Via MiXCR, TCRdb re-called the immunoSEQ multiplex PCR reads, giving one row per CDR3 protein. Of 84,000 or so distinct CDR3 sequences listed, 85% to 95% are singletons. Sequenced sample: CD8+ T cells from PBMCs. The origin of the receptors is a human donor with Susac syndrome.

This chain links TRBV2 with TRBJ2-1, with 7 bases that match TRBD2. Trimming took 11 bases from V and 8 from J; bases not matched to a gene: 12. CDR1 is SNHLY and CDR2 is FYNNEI in the germline V gene. The CDR3 covers 13 residues. This CDR3 is CAEGREKGDEQFF. In DNA, the CDR3 is TGTGCCGAGGGGCGGGAGAAGGGCGATGAGCAGTTCTTC. The full variable domain, in which reference TRBV2 and TRBJ2-1 provide the parts outside the CDR3, is EPEVTQTPSHQVTQMGQEVILRCVPISNHLYFYWYRQILGQKVEFLVSFYNNEISEKSEIFDDQFSVERPDGSNFTLKIRSTKLEDSAMYFCAEGREKGDEQFFGPGTRLTVL.

The rearrangement joins TRBV30 to TRBJ1-4, with D possibly TRBD1 on 5 matching bases. The ends were cut back, 4 bases at V and 7 bases at J, with 13 bases in the middle. The CDR3 is 13 amino acids. Germline CDR1 is GTSNPN and CDR2 is SVGIG (reference sequence). This CDR3 reads CAWTDSGFEKLFF. The CDR3 DNA is TGTGCCTGGACTGACAGCGGCTTTGAAAAACTGTTTTTT.

The V call is TRBV7-2, the J call TRBJ2-6; 7 nucleotides align to TRBD1. This CDR3 comprises 19 residues. V was clipped by 2 bases and J by 0 bases; unmatched bases: 10. Germline CDR1 is SGHTA and CDR2 is FQGNSA. The CDR3 sequence: CASSLRQGTPYSGANVLTF. For the CDR3, the DNA is TGTGCCAGCAGCTTAAGACAGGGAACTCCCTACTCTGGGGCCAACGTCCTGACTTTC.

The V and J genes are TRBV24-1 and TRBJ2-1; D gene uncertain. Germline CDR1 and CDR2: KGHDR and SFDVKD. The CDR3 has 16 amino acids. The ends were cut back, 3 bases at V and 0 bases at J, with 11 bases in the middle. CDR3 nucleotide sequence: TGTGCCACCAGTGATCGGCAGGAAAGCTCCTACAATGAGCAGTTCTTC. Translated, it gives CATSDRQESSYNEQFF.

The chain employs TRBV7-9 and TRBJ2-7; 7 positions agree with TRBD1. After removal of 4 bases from V and 3 bases from J, the junction contained 9 bases not matched to a gene. Germline-derived CDR1 and CDR2 are SEHNR and FQNEAQ (reference sequence). The CDR3 totals 15 residues. The CDR3 region has the DNA TGTGCCAGCAGCTCAATATCGACAGGGTTCTACGAGCAGTACTTC. The encoded protein is CASSSISTGFYEQYF.

The V call is TRBV7-2, the J call TRBJ2-7, with 10 bases fitting TRBD2. V lost 6 bases and J lost 4; bases outside the gene matches: 9. Germline-derived CDR1 and CDR2 are SGHTA and FQGNSA. The CDR3 runs 15 residues. The CDR3 spells CASSDSGRPKYEQYF. CDR3 coding DNA: TGTGCCAGCAGTGATAGCGGGAGGCCCAAATACGAGCAGTACTTC.

The V call is TRBV4-1, the J call TRBJ2-3; D gene unclear. Between the trimmed V and J ends, which lost 1 base and 6 bases, there was a span of 8 bases. This CDR3 has 13 amino acids. Germline V gives CDR1 MGHRA, CDR2 YSYEKL. The CDR3 nucleotides are TGCGCCAGCAGCCAAGTAGCACCCGATACGCAGTATTTT. This gives the protein CASSQVAPDTQYF.

The chain couples TRBV13 to TRBJ2-7, with 8 nucleotides matching TRBD2. Trimming at V came to 5 bases and at J to 3 bases, leaving 6 bases not matched to a gene. This CDR3 has 14 amino acids. Looked up from germline, CDR1 is PRHDT and CDR2 is FYEKMQ (reference sequence). The CDR3 region has the DNA TGTGCCAGCAGCCCCACCGGGACTAGCTACGAGCAGTACTTC. Its translation is CASSPTGTSYEQYF.

This chain connects TRBV9 to TRBJ2-7, with a possible D match to TRBD2 (5 bases). The V end lost 0 bases, the J end lost 2 bases, and 12 bases lay between the germline ends. Germline assignment: CDR1 SGDLS and CDR2 YYNGEE. CDR3 length equals 15 residues. CDR3 sequence: CASSVEASIPYEQYF. CDR3 in DNA: TGTGCCAGCAGCGTAGAGGCTAGCATCCCCTACGAGCAGTACTTC.

The rearrangement uses TRBV30 and TRBJ2-1; TRBD2 is a possible D gene (6 bases). The CDR3 loop spans 16 amino acids. The V end was cut by 1 base, the J end by 6 bases, with 19 bases between. Germline-derived CDR1 and CDR2 are GTSNPN and SVGIG (reference sequence). CDR3 protein: CAWSDLDYNFGNEQFF. The CDR3 coding sequence is TGTGCCTGGAGTGACCTGGACTACAACTTCGGCAATGAGCAGTTCTTC.

The chain links TRBV15 to TRBJ2-2, with D perhaps TRBD2 (6 bases). Trimming stripped 0 bases from V and 3 bases from J, with 8 bases between. This CDR3 spans 15 amino acids. Germline V gene lookup returns CDR1 LNHNV and CDR2 YYDKDF (reference sequence). Written as DNA, the CDR3 is TGTGCCACCAGCAGAGAGGGGGGAGACACCGGGGAGCTGTTTTTT. Protein product: CATSREGGDTGELFF.

The chain has TRBV20-1 and TRBJ2-1; the D gene is possibly TRBD2 (6 bases). V lost 6 bases and J 5 bases, leaving 11 bases between the germline ends. The CDR3 is 12 residues long. CDR1 is DFQATT and CDR2 is SNEGSKA in the germline V gene (reference sequence). The DNA of the CDR3 is TGCAGTGCGATGCGGGAAAACAATGAGCAGTTCTTC. It yields the protein CSAMRENNEQFF.

This rearrangement joins TRBV20-1 to TRBJ2-7, with D possibly TRBD1 on 6 matching bases. The CDR3 has 13 amino acids. The V gene lost 2 bases and the J gene lost 0 bases, with 8 bases spanning the gap. The germline V gene encodes CDR1 DFQATT and CDR2 SNEGSKA (reference sequence). The CDR3 reads CSARQGISYEQYF. CDR3 in DNA: TGCAGTGCTAGACAGGGGATCTCCTACGAGCAGTACTTC.

The table lists this clonotype with a count of one. The rearrangement uses TRBV20-1 and TRBJ1-2; D is possibly TRBD1 (5 bases). This CDR3 has 16 amino acids. Trimming cost V 5 bases and J 3 bases, with 22 bases left between them. Per germline, CDR1 DFQATT and CDR2 SNEGSKA (reference sequence). CDR3 DNA: TGCAGTGCTGATTCCTCGGGGGATGGAAGGGACTATGGCTACACCTTC. The encoded protein is CSADSSGDGRDYGYTF.

The rearrangement uses TRBV19 and TRBJ2-1; D is uncertain. This CDR3 has 16 residues. CDR1 and CDR2 from the germline V gene are LNHDA and SQIVND (reference sequence). Trimming removed 1 base at V and 0 bases at J, with 10 bases between. This CDR3 is CASSIVGRNSYNEQFF. CDR3 sequence (DNA): TGTGCCAGTAGTATAGTTGGCCGGAACTCCTACAATGAGCAGTTCTTC.

This rearrangement joins TRBV7-9 to TRBJ1-2, with no clear D. V lost 5 bases to trimming and J lost 2 bases, with 12 bases between them. The CDR3 runs 14 residues. Germline CDR1 SEHNR, CDR2 FQNEAQ (reference sequence). The CDR3 DNA sequence: TGTGCCAGCAGCCCGACAACTACGAACTATGGCTACACCTTC. Translated, it gives CASSPTTTNYGYTF.

This clonotype is a singleton in its sample. J is TRBJ2-1 and V is TRBV20-1, with TRBD2 identical over 12 bases. V was clipped by 0 bases and J by 4 bases; unmatched bases: 7. There are 17 residues in the CDR3. The germline CDR1 and CDR2 sequences are DFQATT and SNEGSKA (reference sequence). The CDR3 DNA sequence: TGCAGTGCTAGAGATTTTGGACTAGCGGGGTTATACAATGAGCAGTTCTTC. As protein: CSARDFGLAGLYNEQFF.

This clonotype was seen more than once but under ten times. The V call is TRBV9, the J call TRBJ1-1; D is undetermined. CDR1 is SGDLS and CDR2 is YYNGEE in the germline V gene. The CDR3 is made up of 12 amino acids. Trimming removed 7 bases at V and 0 bases at J, with 7 bases between. CDR3 loop: CASSGVNTEAFF. The CDR3 DNA reads TGTGCCAGCTCCGGGGTGAACACTGAAGCTTTCTTT. Variable domain in full (rest from reference TRBV9 and TRBJ1-1): DSGVTQTPKHLITATGQRVTLRCSPRSGDLSVYWYQQSLDQGLQFLIQYYNGEERAKGNILERFSAQQFPDLHSELNLSSLELGDSALYFCASSGVNTEAFFGQGTRLTVV.

The J gene is TRBJ2-7, the V gene TRBV5-1, with D tentatively TRBD2 (6 bases). The CDR3 extends over 13 amino acids. V was trimmed by 0 bases and J by 4 bases, leaving 8 bases between them. In germline, CDR1 is SGHRS, CDR2 YFSETQ. The CDR3 nucleotides read TGCGCCAGCAGCTTGGACGGGGGATACGAGCAGTACTTC. Translated, it gives CASSLDGGYEQYF.

This clonotype appeared a single time. The chain recombines TRBV21-1 with TRBJ2-3; the DNA was not used to check the table's D call, TRBD2. TRBV21-1 is deemed a pseudogene. The CDR3 spans 16 residues. The CDR3 nucleotides are TGTGCCAGCATGAAGGGGAGCGGGAAGTACACAGATACGCAGTATTTT. Translated: CASMKGSGKYTDTQYF.

The gene calls are TRBV14 and TRBJ1-2; D gene ambiguous. The ends were cut back, 1 base at V and 8 bases at J, with 11 bases in the middle. This CDR3 is built from 13 residues. Germline V lookup: CDR1 SGHDN, CDR2 FVKESK. The CDR3 sequence: CASSQGSGGGYTF. The CDR3, as DNA: TGTGCCAGCAGCCAAGGGTCCGGCGGGGGCTACACCTTC.

The chain links TRBV4-1 to TRBJ1-1; D perhaps matches TRBD1 (5 bases). Germline V gives CDR1 MGHRA, CDR2 YSYEKL. V gave up 1 base and J gave up 8 bases, with 17 bases separating them. This CDR3 spans 15 amino acids. In nucleotides, the CDR3 is TGCGCCAGCAGCCAAGTTTTAGGGAGGGGCGAGGAAGCTTTCTTT. As protein: CASSQVLGRGEEAFF.

J is TRBJ2-1 and V is TRBV20-1, with a weak D call TRBD2 (6 bases). V was pared by 4 bases and J by 3 bases, with 16 bases between. The CDR3 consists of 15 residues. Germline lookup yields CDR1 DFQATT and CDR2 SNEGSKA (reference sequence). The chain's CDR3 is CSATLRDLVYNEQFF. The CDR3 DNA reads as TGCAGTGCTACGTTAAGGGACTTAGTCTACAATGAGCAGTTCTTC.

This clonotype has only one observation. The chain employs TRBV29-1 and TRBJ2-5, with D perhaps being TRBD1 or TRBD2 (6 bases each). Germline V gene data show CDR1 as SQVTM and CDR2 as ANQGSEA. The CDR3 covers 14 residues. V was trimmed by 8 bases and J by 9 bases, leaving 25 bases between them. In DNA, the CDR3 is TGCAGCTCCCTCGAGGAGGGGGTGGGGTACCCCCAGTACTTC. This translates into CSSLEEGVGYPQYF.

V usage is TRBV9 and J usage is TRBJ2-1; a possible D gene is TRBD2 (6 bases). Germline values: CDR1 SGDLS, CDR2 YYNGEE. There are 18 residues in the CDR3. Trimming stripped 7 bases from V and 0 bases from J, with 23 bases between. The CDR3 loop reads CASQGLGGRPHSYNEQFF. CDR3 bases: TGTGCCAGCCAGGGTCTGGGAGGACGACCCCACTCCTACAATGAGCAGTTCTTC.

CDR3 coding DNA: TGTGCCAGCAGTTCGGACGTAAGCTCCTACAATGAGCAGTTCTTC. Its translation is CASSSDVSSYNEQFF. This chain connects TRBV2 to TRBJ2-1; no clear D gene. Germline V lookup: CDR1 SNHLY, CDR2 FYNNEI. The germline V and J ends were trimmed by 5 bases and 0 bases, with 11 bases remaining between them. The CDR3 contains 15 residues.